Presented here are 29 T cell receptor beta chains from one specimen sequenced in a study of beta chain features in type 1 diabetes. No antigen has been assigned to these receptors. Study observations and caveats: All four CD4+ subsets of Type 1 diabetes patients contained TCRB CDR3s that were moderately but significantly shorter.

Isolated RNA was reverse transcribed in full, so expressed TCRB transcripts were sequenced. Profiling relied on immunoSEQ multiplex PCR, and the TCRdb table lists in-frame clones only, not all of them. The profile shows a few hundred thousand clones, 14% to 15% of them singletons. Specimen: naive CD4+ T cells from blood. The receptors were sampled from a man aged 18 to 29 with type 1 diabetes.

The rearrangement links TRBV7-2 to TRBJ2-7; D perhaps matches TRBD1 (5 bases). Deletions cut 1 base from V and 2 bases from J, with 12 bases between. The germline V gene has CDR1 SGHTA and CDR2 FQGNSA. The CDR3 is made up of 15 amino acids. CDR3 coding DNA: TGTGCCAGCAGCTTAGGGACATCTATCGCCTACGAGCAGTACTTC. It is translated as CASSLGTSIAYEQYF.

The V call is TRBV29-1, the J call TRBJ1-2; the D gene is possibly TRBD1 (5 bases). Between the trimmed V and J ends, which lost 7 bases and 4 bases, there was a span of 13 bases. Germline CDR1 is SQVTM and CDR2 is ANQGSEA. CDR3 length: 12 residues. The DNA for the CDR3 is TGCAGCGCCCGGTCAGACAGCTATGGCTACACCTTC. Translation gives CSARSDSYGYTF.

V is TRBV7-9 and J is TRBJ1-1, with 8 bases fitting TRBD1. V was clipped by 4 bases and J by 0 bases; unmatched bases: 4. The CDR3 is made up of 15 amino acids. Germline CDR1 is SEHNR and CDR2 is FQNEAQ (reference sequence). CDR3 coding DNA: TGTGCCAGCAGCTCCTGGACAGGGTTGAACACTGAAGCTTTCTTT. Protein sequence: CASSSWTGLNTEAFF.

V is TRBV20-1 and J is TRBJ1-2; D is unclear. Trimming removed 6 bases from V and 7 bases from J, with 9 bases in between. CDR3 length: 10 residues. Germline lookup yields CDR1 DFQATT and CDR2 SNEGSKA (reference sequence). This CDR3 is CSALIIGYTF. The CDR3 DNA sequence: TGCAGTGCCCTAATTATTGGCTACACCTTC.

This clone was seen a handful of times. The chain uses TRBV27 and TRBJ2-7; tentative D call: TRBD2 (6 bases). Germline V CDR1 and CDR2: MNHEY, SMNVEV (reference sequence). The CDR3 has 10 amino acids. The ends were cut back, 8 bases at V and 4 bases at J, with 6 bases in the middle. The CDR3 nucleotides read TGTGCCAGCGGGAGGTACGAGCAGTACTTC. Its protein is CASGRYEQYF.

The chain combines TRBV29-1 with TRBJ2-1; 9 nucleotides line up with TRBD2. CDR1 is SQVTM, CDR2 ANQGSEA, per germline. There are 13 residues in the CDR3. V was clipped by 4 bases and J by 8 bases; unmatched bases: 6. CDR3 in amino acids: CSVGGRASDEQFF. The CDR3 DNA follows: TGCAGCGTTGGCGGGAGGGCCAGTGATGAGCAGTTCTTC.

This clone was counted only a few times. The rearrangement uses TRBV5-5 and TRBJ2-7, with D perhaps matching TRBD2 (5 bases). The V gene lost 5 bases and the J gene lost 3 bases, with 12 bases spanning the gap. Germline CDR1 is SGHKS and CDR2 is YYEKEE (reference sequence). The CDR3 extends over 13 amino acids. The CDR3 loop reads CASRIGVLYEQYF. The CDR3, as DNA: TGTGCCAGCAGAATCGGGGTTCTCTACGAGCAGTACTTC.

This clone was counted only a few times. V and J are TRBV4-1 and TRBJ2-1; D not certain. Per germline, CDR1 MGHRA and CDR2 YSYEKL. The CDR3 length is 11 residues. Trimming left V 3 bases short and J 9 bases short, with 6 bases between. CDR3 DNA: TGCGCCAGCAGCCATTACTCTGAGCAGTTCTTC. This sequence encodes CASSHYSEQFF.

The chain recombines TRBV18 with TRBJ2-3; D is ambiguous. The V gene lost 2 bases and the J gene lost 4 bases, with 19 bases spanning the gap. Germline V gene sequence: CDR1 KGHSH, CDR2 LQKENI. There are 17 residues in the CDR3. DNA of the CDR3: TGTGCCAGCTCACCATTTAGAACAGAGCCTTCTGCAGATACGCAGTATTTT. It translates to CASSPFRTEPSADTQYF.

The CDR3 spells CSVEDNSGSYEQYF. The CDR3 bases are TGCAGCGTTGAAGATAATTCGGGTTCCTACGAGCAGTACTTC. This chain links TRBV29-1 with TRBJ2-7; D ambiguous. This CDR3 contains 14 residues. Germline V gene sequence: CDR1 SQVTM, CDR2 ANQGSEA. Deletions cut 0 bases from V and 1 base from J, with 10 bases between.

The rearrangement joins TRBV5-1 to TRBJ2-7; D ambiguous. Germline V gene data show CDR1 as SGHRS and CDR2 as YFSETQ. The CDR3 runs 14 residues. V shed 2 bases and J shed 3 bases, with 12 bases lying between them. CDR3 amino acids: CASSLLASGYEQYF. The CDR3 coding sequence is TGCGCCAGCAGCTTATTGGCGTCGGGCTACGAGCAGTACTTC.

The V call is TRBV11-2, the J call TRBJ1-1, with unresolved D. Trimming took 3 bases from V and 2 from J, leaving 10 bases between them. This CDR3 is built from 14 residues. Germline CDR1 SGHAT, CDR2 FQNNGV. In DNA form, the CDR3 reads TGTGCCAGCAGCTTTCGGGAAATCAACACTGAAGCTTTCTTT. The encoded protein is CASSFREINTEAFF.

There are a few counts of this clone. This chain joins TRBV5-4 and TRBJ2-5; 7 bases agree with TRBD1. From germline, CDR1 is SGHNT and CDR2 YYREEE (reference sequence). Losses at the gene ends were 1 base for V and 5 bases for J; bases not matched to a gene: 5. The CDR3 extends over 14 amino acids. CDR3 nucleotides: TGTGCCAGCAGCTTGAGACAGGGCGGGGAGACCCAGTACTTC. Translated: CASSLRQGGETQYF.

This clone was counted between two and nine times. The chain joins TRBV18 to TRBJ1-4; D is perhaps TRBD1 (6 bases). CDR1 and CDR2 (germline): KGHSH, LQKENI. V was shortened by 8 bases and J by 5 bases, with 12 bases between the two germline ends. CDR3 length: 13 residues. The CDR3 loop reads CASRQVQNEKLFF. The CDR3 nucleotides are TGTGCCAGCCGACAGGTACAGAATGAAAAACTGTTTTTT. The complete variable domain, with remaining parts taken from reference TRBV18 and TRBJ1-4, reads NAGVMQNPRHLVRRRGQEARLRCSPMKGHSHVYWYRQLPEEGLKFMVYLQKENIIDESGMPKERFSAEFPKEGPSILRIQQVVRGDSAAYFCASRQVQNEKLFFGSGTQLSVL.

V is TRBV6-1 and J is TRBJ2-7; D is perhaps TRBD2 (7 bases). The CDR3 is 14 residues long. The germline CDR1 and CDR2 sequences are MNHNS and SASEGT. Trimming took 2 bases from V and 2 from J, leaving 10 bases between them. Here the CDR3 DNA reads TGTGCCAGCAGTGAACGGGGGGCAGCCTACGAGCAGTACTTC. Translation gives CASSERGAAYEQYF.

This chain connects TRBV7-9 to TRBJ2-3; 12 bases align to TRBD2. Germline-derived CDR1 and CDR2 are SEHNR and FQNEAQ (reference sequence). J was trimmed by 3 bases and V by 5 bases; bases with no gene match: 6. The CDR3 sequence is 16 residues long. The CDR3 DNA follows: TGTGCCAGCAGCAGCACTAGCGGGAGGAGAACAGATACGCAGTATTTT. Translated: CASSSTSGRRTDTQYF.

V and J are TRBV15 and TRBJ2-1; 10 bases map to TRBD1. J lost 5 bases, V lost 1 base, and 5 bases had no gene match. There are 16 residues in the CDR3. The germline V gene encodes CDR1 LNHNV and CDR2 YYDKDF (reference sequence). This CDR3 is CATSRAGTGADNEQFF. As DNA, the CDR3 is TGTGCCACCAGCAGAGCCGGGACAGGGGCTGACAATGAGCAGTTCTTC.

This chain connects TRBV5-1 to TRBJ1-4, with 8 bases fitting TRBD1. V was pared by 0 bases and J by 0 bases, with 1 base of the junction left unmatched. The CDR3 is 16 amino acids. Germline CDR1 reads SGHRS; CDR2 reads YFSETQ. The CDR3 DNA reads TGCGCCAGCAGCTTGGGACAGGGGACAACTAATGAAAAACTGTTTTTT. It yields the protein CASSLGQGTTNEKLFF.

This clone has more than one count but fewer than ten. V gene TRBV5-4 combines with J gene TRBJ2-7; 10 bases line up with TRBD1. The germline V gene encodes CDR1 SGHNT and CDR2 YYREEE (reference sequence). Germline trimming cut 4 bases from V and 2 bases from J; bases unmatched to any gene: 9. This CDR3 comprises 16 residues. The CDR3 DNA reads TGTGCCAGCAGCCCAACCGGGACAGGGGTGCCCTACGAGCAGTACTTC. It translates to CASSPTGTGVPYEQYF.

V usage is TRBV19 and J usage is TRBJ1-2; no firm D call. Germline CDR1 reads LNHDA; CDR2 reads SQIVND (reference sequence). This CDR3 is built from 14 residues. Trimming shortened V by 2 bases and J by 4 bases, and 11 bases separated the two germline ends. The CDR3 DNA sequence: TGTGCCAGTAGTATACTGGGCAGTGGCTATGGCTACACCTTC. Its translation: CASSILGSGYGYTF.

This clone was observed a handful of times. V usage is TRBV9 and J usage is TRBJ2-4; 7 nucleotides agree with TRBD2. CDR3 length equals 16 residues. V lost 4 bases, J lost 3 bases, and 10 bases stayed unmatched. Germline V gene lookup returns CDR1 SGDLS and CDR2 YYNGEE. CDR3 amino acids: CASSPRPASGKNIQYF. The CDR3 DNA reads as TGTGCCAGCAGCCCCCGTCCGGCTAGCGGCAAAAACATTCAGTACTTC.

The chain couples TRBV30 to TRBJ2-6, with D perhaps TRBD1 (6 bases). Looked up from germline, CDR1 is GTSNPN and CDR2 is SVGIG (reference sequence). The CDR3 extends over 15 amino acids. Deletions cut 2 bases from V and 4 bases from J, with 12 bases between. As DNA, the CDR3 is TGTGCCTGGAGTTTCAGGGGCTCCGGGGCCAACGTCCTGACTTTC. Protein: CAWSFRGSGANVLTF.

CDR3 in amino acids: CASSLRPAADTQYF. For the CDR3, the DNA is TGTGCCAGCAGCTTACGGCCCGCGGCAGATACGCAGTATTTT. The chain uses TRBV7-9 and TRBJ2-3; the D is unclear. Germline V gene data show CDR1 as SEHNR and CDR2 as FQNEAQ (reference sequence). The length of the CDR3 is 14 residues. V was shortened by 2 bases and J by 4 bases, with 10 bases between the two germline ends.

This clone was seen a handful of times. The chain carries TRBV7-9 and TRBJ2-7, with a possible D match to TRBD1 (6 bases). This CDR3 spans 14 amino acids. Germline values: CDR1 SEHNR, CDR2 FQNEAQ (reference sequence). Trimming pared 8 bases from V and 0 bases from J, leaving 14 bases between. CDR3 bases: TGTGCCAGCGGACGTGGGGGCAGCTCCTACGAGCAGTACTTC. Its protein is CASGRGGSSYEQYF.

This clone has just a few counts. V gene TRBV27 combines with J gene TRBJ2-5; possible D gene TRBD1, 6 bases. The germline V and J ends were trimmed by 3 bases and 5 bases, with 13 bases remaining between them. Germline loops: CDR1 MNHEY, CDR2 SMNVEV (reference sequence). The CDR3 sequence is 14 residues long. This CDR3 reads CASSLWGQRETQYF. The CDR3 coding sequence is TGTGCCAGCAGTTTGTGGGGGCAGAGGGAGACCCAGTACTTC.

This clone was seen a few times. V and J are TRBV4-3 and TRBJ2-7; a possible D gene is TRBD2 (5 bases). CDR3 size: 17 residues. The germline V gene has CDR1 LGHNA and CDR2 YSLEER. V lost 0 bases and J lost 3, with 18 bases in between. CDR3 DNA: TGCGCCAGCAGCCAAGAGTGGGTCACTAGTGTATACTACGAGCAGTACTTC. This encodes CASSQEWVTSVYYEQYF.

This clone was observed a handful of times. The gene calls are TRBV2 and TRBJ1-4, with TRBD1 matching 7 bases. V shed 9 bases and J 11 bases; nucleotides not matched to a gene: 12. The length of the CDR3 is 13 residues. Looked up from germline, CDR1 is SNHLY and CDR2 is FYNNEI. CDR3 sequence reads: CARAGTAGGKLFF. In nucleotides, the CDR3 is TGTGCCAGGGCCGGGACAGCGGGTGGGAAACTGTTTTTT.

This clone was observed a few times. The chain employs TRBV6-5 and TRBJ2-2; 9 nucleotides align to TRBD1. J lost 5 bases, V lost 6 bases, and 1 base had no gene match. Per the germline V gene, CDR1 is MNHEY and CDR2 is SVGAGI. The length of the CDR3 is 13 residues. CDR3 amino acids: CASRQGATGELFF. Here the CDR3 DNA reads TGTGCCAGCAGACAGGGGGCTACCGGGGAGCTGTTTTTT.

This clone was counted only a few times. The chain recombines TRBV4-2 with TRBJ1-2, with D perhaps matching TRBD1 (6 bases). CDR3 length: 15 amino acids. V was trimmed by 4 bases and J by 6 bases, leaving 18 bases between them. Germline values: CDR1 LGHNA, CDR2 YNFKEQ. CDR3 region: CASSLVGATGDGYTF. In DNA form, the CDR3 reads TGTGCCAGCAGCCTCGTAGGGGCGACAGGTGATGGCTACACCTTC.